One sample yielded the 16 T cell receptor beta chains listed below, sequenced in a study of T cells after yellow fever vaccination. TCRdb reprocessed the 5' RACE reads with MiXCR, giving one entry per CDR3 protein. The repertoire holds about 370,000 distinct CDR3 sequences, with roughly 12% as singletons. Specimen: PBMCs, collected on the day of the first yellow fever vaccination. Receptors were obtained from a man between 18 and 29 years old who received the YFV17D yellow fever vaccine.

The table lists this clonotype with many counts. The chain joins TRBV7-2 to TRBJ2-5, with D perhaps TRBD1 or TRBD2 (5 bases each). V was shortened by 3 bases and J by 5 bases, with 10 bases between the two germline ends. The CDR3 spans 13 residues. CDR1 and CDR2 from the germline V gene are SGHTA and FQGNSA. DNA of the CDR3: TGTGCCAGCAGCTTCGGGACGGGTGAGACCCAGTACTTC. Its protein is CASSFGTGETQYF. Looking up the rest from reference TRBV7-2 and TRBJ2-5 gives the full variable domain: GAGVSQSPSNKVTEKGKDVELRCDPISGHTALYWYRQSLGQGLEFLIYFQGNSAPDKSGLPSDRFSAERTGGSVSTLTIQRTQQEDSAVYLCASSFGTGETQYFGPGTRLLVL.

In this sample, this clonotype turned up a few times. The V gene is TRBV6-1, the J gene TRBJ1-2; D not resolved. The CDR3 spans 11 residues. CDR1 MNHNS and CDR2 SASEGT come from the germline V gene. With 7 bases removed from V and 3 bases from J, the gap between germline ends came to 6 bases. The CDR3 region is CASKVDYGYTF. CDR3 in DNA: TGTGCCAGCAAGGTTGACTATGGCTACACCTTC.

The V gene is TRBV6-2 or TRBV6-3, the J gene TRBJ2-3, with D tentatively TRBD2 (6 bases). CDR1 MNHEY and CDR2 SVGEGT come from the germline V gene. The V gene lost 4 bases and the J gene lost 4 bases, with 15 bases spanning the gap. The CDR3 loop spans 15 amino acids. CDR3 region: CASSFGTLQADTQYF. CDR3 bases: TGTGCCAGCAGTTTCGGGACTTTACAGGCAGATACGCAGTATTTT.

This clonotype has just a few counts. V usage is TRBV20-1 and J usage is TRBJ2-1; 11 nucleotides agree with TRBD2. The CDR3 runs 15 residues. V gave up 4 bases and J gave up 9 bases; unmatched junction bases: 11. Per the germline V gene, CDR1 is DFQATT and CDR2 is SNEGSKA (reference sequence). DNA for the CDR3: TGCAGTGCTACCCGAGCTAGCGGGGGGTTCCCTGAGCAGTTCTTC. Its translation: CSATRASGGFPEQFF.

This clonotype turned up a few times. The rearrangement links TRBV7-8 to TRBJ2-1, with 9 bases identical to TRBD1. The CDR3 runs 15 residues. Germline V gene data show CDR1 as SGHVS and CDR2 as FQNEAQ. The trim removed 5 bases at V and 3 bases at J, leaving 5 bases unmatched. The CDR3 spells CASSVTGGLYNEQFF. In nucleotides, the CDR3 is TGTGCCAGCAGCGTGACAGGGGGACTCTACAATGAGCAGTTCTTC.

The table lists this clonotype with many counts. This chain's CDR3 is CSAGQTYEQYF. The CDR3 DNA follows: TGCAGCGCTGGACAGACCTACGAGCAGTACTTC. This chain joins TRBV29-1 and TRBJ2-7; D possibly corresponds to TRBD1 (6 bases). CDR1 and CDR2 from the germline V gene are SQVTM and ANQGSEA. V lost 7 bases and J 2 bases, leaving 9 bases between the germline ends. There are 11 residues in the CDR3.

The V gene is TRBV6-4, the J gene TRBJ2-3; 8 nucleotides agree with TRBD2. Germline V CDR1 and CDR2: MRHNA, SNTAGT. Trimming cost V 2 bases and J 5 bases; bases outside gene matches: 9. The CDR3 consists of 16 residues. The CDR3 DNA reads TGTGCCAGCAGTGACGGGGCGGGGGGACCCGGAGATACGCAGTATTTT. It encodes CASSDGAGGPGDTQYF.

This clonotype has a handful of counts. This sequence joins TRBV3-1 and TRBJ2-1, with D perhaps assigned TRBD1 or TRBD2 (5 bases each). V lost 0 bases, J lost 6 bases, and 12 bases lay in between. This CDR3 comprises 15 residues. The V gene's germline CDR1 is LGHDT and CDR2 YNNKEL (reference sequence). The CDR3 sequence is CASSQDLIGANEQFF. In nucleotides, the CDR3 is TGTGCCAGCAGCCAAGATCTAATCGGGGCCAATGAGCAGTTCTTC.

The chain links TRBV27 to TRBJ2-5, with 8 bases fitting TRBD1. The CDR3 has 14 amino acids. The V and J ends lost 6 bases and 1 base, in that order; junction bases with no gene match: 4. Per the germline V gene, CDR1 is MNHEY and CDR2 is SMNVEV (reference sequence). This chain's CDR3 is CASRAGGFQETQYF. The CDR3 DNA is TGTGCCAGCAGGGCAGGGGGCTTCCAAGAGACCCAGTACTTC.

Only a few counts were recorded for this clonotype. The rearrangement links TRBV19 to TRBJ2-1; the D gene could be TRBD1 or TRBD2 (5 bases each). The CDR3 is 16 amino acids. V lost 5 bases to trimming and J lost 2 bases, with 16 bases between them. The germline gives CDR1 LNHDA, CDR2 SQIVND (reference sequence). The CDR3 nucleotides read TGTGCCAGTAGTCATGCTCAGGGAGCCACCTACAATGAGCAGTTCTTC. Translated, it gives CASSHAQGATYNEQFF.

This chain uses TRBV11-2 with TRBJ1-2, with D unclear. The germline V gene has CDR1 SGHAT and CDR2 FQNNGV. CDR3 length: 14 amino acids. Deletions cut 2 bases from V and 4 bases from J, with 11 bases between. The CDR3 reads CASSLPGNRYGYTF. DNA for the CDR3: TGTGCCAGCAGCTTACCAGGAAACCGCTATGGCTACACCTTC.

Regarding this clonotype: The junction and the germline gene differ at one end; a read error may be behind it. V and J are TRBV6-2 or TRBV6-3 and TRBJ1-2; no definite D call. Germline CDR1 and CDR2: MNHEY and SVGEGT. The CDR3 sequence is 12 residues long. CDR3 coding DNA: TGTGCCAGCAGTCTGGGAAACTATGGCTACATCTTC. It specifies CASSLGNYGYIF.

In this sample, this clonotype turned up many times. The chain combines TRBV28 with TRBJ2-7, with D possibly TRBD2 on 7 matching bases. V was pared by 4 bases and J by 2 bases, with 15 bases between. CDR3 length: 15 amino acids. Germline V lookup: CDR1 MDHEN, CDR2 SYDVKM. CDR3 sequence: CASSSTGGITYEQYF. The CDR3 nucleotides are TGTGCCAGCAGTTCCACGGGGGGCATAACCTACGAGCAGTACTTC.

The chain recombines TRBV12-3 or TRBV12-4 with TRBJ2-7; D is uncertain. Trimming stripped 4 bases from V and 1 base from J, with 11 bases between. The CDR3 has 14 residues. CDR3 in amino acids: CASSSPLSSYEQYF. The DNA of the CDR3 is TGTGCCAGCAGTTCCCCTCTTTCATCCTACGAGCAGTACTTC.

V is TRBV12-3 or TRBV12-4 and J is TRBJ2-3; D is ambiguous. The ends were cut back, 4 bases at V and 1 base at J, with 12 bases in the middle. The CDR3 has 15 amino acids. Here the CDR3 reads CASSSLSVGTDTQYF. CDR3 DNA: TGTGCCAGCAGTTCCCTGTCCGTAGGCACAGATACGCAGTATTTT.

This clonotype turned up a few times. V gene TRBV4-3 combines with J gene TRBJ1-2; a weak D match, TRBD1 (6 bases). V was clipped by 2 bases and J by 5 bases, with 12 bases between them. Germline V lookup: CDR1 LGHNA, CDR2 YSLEER. This CDR3 is built from 14 residues. CDR3 loop: CASSQRDKGYGYTF. CDR3 bases: TGCGCCAGCAGCCAAAGGGACAAAGGGTATGGCTACACCTTC.